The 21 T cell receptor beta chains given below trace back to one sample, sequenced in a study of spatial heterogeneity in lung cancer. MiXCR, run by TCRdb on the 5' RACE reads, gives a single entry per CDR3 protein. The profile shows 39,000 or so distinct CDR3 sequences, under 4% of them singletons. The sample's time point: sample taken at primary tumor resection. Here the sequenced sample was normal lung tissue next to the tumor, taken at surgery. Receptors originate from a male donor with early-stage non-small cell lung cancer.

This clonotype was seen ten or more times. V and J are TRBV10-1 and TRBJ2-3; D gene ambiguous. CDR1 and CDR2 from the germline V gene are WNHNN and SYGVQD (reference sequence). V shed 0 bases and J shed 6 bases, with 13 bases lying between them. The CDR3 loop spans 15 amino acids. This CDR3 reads CASSESRPREDTQYF. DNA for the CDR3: TGCGCCAGCAGTGAGTCCCGACCCCGAGAGGATACGCAGTATTTT.

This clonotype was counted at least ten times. CDR3 nucleotide sequence: TGTGCCAGCCGGGACGCCTTGAACACTGAAGCTTTCTTT. Protein: CASRDALNTEAFF. The chain uses TRBV27 and TRBJ1-1; D is perhaps TRBD1 (5 bases). CDR3 length equals 13 residues. Germline CDR1 MNHEY, CDR2 SMNVEV (reference sequence). Trimming cost V 8 bases and J 0 bases, with 10 bases left between them.

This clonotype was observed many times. CDR3 DNA sequence: TGTGCCAGCAGCCCGGCAATTGACCGCGAGCAGTACTTC. It is translated as CASSPAIDREQYF. This chain joins TRBV3-1 and TRBJ2-7, with unresolved D. V lost 4 bases, J lost 6 bases, and 13 bases lay in between. The CDR3 runs 13 residues. Germline V gene lookup returns CDR1 LGHDT and CDR2 YNNKEL (reference sequence).

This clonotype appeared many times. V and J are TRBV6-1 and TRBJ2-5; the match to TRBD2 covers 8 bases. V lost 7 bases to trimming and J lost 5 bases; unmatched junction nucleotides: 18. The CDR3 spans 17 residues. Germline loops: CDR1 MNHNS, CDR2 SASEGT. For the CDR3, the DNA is TGTGCCAGCACAAGCCCCAGCGGGGGTCGGATGGTGGAGACCCAGTACTTC. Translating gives CASTSPSGGRMVETQYF.

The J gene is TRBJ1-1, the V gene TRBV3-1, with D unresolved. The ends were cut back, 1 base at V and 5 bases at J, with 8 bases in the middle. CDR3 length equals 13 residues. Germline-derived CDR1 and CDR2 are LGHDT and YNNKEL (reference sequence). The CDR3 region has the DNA TGTGCCAGCAGCCAAGGTTGGGGTACTGAAGCTTTCTTT. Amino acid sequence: CASSQGWGTEAFF.

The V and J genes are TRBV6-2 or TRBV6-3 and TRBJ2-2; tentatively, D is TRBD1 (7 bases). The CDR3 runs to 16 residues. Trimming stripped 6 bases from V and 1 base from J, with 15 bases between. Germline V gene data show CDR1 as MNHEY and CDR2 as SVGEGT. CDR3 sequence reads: CASSKRQGLNTGELFF. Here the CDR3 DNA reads TGTGCCAGCAGCAAAAGACAGGGACTGAACACCGGGGAGCTGTTTTTT.

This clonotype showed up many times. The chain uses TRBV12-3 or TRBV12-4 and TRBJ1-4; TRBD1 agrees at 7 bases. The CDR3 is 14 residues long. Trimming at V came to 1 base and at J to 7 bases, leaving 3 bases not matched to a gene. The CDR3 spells CASSLGQGGEKLFF. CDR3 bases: TGTGCCAGCAGTTTAGGACAGGGCGGTGAAAAACTGTTTTTT.

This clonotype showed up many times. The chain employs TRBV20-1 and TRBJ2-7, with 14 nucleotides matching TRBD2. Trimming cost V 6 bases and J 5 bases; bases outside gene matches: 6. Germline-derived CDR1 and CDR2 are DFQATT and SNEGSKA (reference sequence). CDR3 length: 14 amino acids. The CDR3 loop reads CSARLAGGPDEQYF. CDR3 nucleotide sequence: TGCAGTGCGAGACTAGCGGGAGGGCCAGACGAGCAGTACTTC.

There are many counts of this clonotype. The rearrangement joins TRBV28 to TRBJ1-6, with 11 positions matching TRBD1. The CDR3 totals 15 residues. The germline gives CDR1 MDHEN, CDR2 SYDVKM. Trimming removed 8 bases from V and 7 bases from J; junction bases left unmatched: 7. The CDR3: CASRDRGLENSPLHF. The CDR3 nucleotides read TGTGCCAGCCGGGACAGGGGGTTAGAGAATTCACCCCTCCACTTT.

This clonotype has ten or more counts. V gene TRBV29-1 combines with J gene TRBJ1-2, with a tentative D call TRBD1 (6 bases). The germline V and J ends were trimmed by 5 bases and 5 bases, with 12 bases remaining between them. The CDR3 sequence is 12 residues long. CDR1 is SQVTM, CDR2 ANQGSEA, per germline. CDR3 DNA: TGCAGCGTTTCCGGGACAAGGTATGGCTACACCTTC. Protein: CSVSGTRYGYTF.

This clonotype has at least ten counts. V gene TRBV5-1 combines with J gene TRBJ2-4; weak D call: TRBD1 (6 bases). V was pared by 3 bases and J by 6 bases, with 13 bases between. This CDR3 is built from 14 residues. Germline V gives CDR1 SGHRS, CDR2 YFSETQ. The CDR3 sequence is CASSSTGQLNIQYF. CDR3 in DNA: TGCGCCAGCAGCTCAACTGGACAGCTAAACATTCAGTACTTC. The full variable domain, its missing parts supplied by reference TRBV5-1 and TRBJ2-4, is KAGVTQTPRYLIKTRGQQVTLSCSPISGHRSVSWYQQTPGQGLQFLFEYFSETQRNKGNFPGRFSGRQFSNSRSEMNVSTLELGDSALYLCASSSTGQLNIQYFGAGTRLSVL.

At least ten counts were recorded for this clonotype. In DNA form, the CDR3 reads TGCGCCAGCAGCCCCCCTAGCGGGGTCTACGAGCAGTACTTC. Protein: CASSPPSGVYEQYF. The chain couples TRBV5-1 to TRBJ2-7; TRBD2 agrees at 9 bases. V was pared by 4 bases and J by 3 bases, with 5 bases of the junction left unmatched. Germline lookup yields CDR1 SGHRS and CDR2 YFSETQ. This CDR3 comprises 14 residues. The full variable domain, with the rest looked up from reference TRBV5-1 and TRBJ2-7, is KAGVTQTPRYLIKTRGQQVTLSCSPISGHRSVSWYQQTPGQGLQFLFEYFSETQRNKGNFPGRFSGRQFSNSRSEMNVSTLELGDSALYLCASSPPSGVYEQYFGPGTRLTVT.

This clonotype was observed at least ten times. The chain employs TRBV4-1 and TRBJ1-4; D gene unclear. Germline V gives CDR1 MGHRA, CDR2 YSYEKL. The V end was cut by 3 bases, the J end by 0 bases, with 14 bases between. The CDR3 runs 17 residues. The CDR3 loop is CASSQLLGSATNEKLFF. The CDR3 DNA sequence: TGCGCCAGCAGCCAGCTTCTCGGTTCAGCAACTAATGAAAAACTGTTTTTT.

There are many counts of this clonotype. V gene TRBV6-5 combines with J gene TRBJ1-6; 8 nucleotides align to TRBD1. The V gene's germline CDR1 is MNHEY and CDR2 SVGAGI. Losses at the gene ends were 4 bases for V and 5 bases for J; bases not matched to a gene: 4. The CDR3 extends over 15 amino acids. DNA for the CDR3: TGTGCCAGCAGTTCCGGACAGGGACATAATTCACCCCTCCACTTT. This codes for CASSSGQGHNSPLHF.

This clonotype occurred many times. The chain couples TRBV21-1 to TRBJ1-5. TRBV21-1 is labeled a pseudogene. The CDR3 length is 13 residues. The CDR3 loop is CASGPEGNQPQHF. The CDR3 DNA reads TGTGCCAGCGGTCCTGAGGGAAATCAGCCCCAGCATTTT.

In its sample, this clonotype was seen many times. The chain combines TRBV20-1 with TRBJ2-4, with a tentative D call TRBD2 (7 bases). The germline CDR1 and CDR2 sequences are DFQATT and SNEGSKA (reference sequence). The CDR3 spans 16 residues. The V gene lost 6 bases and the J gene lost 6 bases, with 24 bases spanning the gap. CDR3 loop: CSAPLGGGVVGNIQYF. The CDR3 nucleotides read TGCAGTGCGCCGCTGGGCGGGGGCGTTGTTGGAAACATTCAGTACTTC.

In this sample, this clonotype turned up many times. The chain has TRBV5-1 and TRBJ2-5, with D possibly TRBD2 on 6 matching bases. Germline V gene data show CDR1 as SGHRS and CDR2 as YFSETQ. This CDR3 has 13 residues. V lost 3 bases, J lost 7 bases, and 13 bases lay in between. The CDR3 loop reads CASSWGEAGTQYF. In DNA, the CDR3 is TGCGCCAGCAGCTGGGGGGAGGCAGGGACCCAGTACTTC.

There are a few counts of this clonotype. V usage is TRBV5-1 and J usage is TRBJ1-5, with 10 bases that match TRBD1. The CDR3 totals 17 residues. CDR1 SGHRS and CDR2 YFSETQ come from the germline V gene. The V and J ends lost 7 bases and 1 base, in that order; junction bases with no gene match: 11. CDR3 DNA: TGCGCCAGCCCCAGGCCAGGACAGGGGGGAAGCAATCAGCCCCAGCATTTT. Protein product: CASPRPGQGGSNQPQHF.

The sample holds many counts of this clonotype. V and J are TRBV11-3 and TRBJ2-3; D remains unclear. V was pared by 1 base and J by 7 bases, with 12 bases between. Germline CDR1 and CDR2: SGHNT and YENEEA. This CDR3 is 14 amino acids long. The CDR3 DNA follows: TGTGCCAGCAGCTTAGTCGCTAGTTCATATACGCAGTATTTT. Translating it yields CASSLVASSYTQYF. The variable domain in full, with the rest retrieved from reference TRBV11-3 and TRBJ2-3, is EAGVVQSPRYKIIEKKQPVAFWCNPISGHNTLYWYLQNLGQGPELLIRYENEEAVDDSQLPKDRFSAERLKGVDSTLKIQPAELGDSAVYLCASSLVASSYTQYFGPGTRLTVL.

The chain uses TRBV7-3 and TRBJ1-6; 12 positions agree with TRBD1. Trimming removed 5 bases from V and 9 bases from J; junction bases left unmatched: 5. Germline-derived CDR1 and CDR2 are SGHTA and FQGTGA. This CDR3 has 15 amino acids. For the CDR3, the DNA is TGTGCCAGCAGCATGGGGACAGGGGGCCGTTCACCCCTCCACTTT. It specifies CASSMGTGGRSPLHF. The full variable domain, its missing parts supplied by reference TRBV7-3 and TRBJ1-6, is GAGVSQTPSNKVTEKGKYVELRCDPISGHTALYWYRQSLGQGPEFLIYFQGTGAADDSGLPNDRFFAVRPEGSVSTLKIQRTERGDSAVYLCASSMGTGGRSPLHFGNGTRLTVT.

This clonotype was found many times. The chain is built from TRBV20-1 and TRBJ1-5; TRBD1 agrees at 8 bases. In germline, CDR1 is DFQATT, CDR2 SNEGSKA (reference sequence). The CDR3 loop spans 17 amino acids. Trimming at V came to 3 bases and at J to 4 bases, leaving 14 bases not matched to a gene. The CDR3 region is CSASPAQGAGTNQPQHF. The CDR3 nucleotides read TGCAGTGCTAGTCCGGCGCAGGGGGCCGGTACAAATCAGCCCCAGCATTTT.